The entry that follows covers one T cell receptor beta chain sequence. The antigen is not known. These data originate in a study of T-cell memory formation after mild COVID-19. Study-wide points: Later expanders leaned toward CD4+, whereas clones contracting from day 15 to 85 were balanced CD4/CD8. Some clones that responded were present in memory (sampled pre-infection), which suggests cross-reactive memory joined. Contracting CD4+ clones lay largely in CM and EM, with CD8+ ones residing in EMRA.

TCRalpha and TCRbeta libraries used 5'RACE with constant-segment primers and UMIs. Using its own MiXCR run on the 5' RACE reads, TCRdb lists one record per CDR3 protein. The sample shows about 160,000 distinct CDR3 sequences, around 30% of them seen only once. With 1 base removed from V and 3 bases from J, the gap between germline ends came to 11 bases. Germline CDR1 SGDLS, CDR2 YYNGEE. The CDR3 covers 14 residues. The sequence derives from an adult woman who had mild COVID-19 (a few samples of this study predate the infection). Cell type and time point are not known. Input material: PBMCs or a T cell subset sorted from them (not recorded which). The chain links TRBV9 to TRBJ2-7; possibly TRBD2 for D (7 bases). Here the CDR3 reads CASSVSGGSYEQYF. The CDR3 DNA reads as TGTGCCAGCAGCGTATCGGGGGGCAGCTACGAGCAGTACTTC. Supplemented by reference TRBV9 and TRBJ2-7, the full variable domain reads DSGVTQTPKHLITATGQRVTLRCSPRSGDLSVYWYQQSLDQGLQFLIQYYNGEERAKGNILERFSAQQFPDLHSELNLSSLELGDSALYFCASSVSGGSYEQYFGPGTRLTVT.